The 10 T cell receptor beta chains in this list originate from one sample, sequenced in a study of blood T cell repertoires in COVID-19. The assay was immunoSEQ multiplex PCR, and TCRdb's table has in-frame clones only and misses some. Here the sample spans approximately 300,000 clones, roughly 89% being singletons. The specimen was peripheral blood. Source of these receptors: a woman in her 30s with COVID-19, enrolled during active disease.

The chain joins TRBV2 to TRBJ1-6; D not resolved. V was clipped by 7 bases and J by 8 bases, with 15 bases between them. The V gene's germline CDR1 is SNHLY and CDR2 FYNNEI. CDR3 length: 14 residues. The CDR3 DNA reads TGTGCCAGCATAAGTATCAGGTCAGATTCACCCCTCCACTTT. Protein product: CASISIRSDSPLHF.

This chain connects TRBV6-2 or TRBV6-3 to TRBJ1-1, with 9 nucleotides matching TRBD1. J gave up 1 base and V 6 bases, and 3 bases lay outside the gene matches. The CDR3 has 14 amino acids. Germline loops: CDR1 MNHEY, CDR2 SVGEGT. CDR3 residues: CASSWTGENTEAFF. CDR3 coding DNA: TGTGCCAGCAGCTGGACAGGGGAGAACACTGAAGCTTTCTTT.

The CDR3 reads CASSPIYQGDAFF. CDR3 DNA sequence: TGTGCCAGCAGCCCCATTTACCAGGGGGACGCTTTCTTT. The rearrangement joins TRBV5-4 to TRBJ1-1; 7 nucleotides match TRBD1. J gave up 11 bases and V 4 bases, and 11 bases lay outside the gene matches. The CDR3 covers 13 residues. Germline V lookup: CDR1 SGHNT, CDR2 YYREEE (reference sequence).

The chain is built from TRBV6-5 and TRBJ1-2; D is possibly TRBD1 (6 bases). From germline, CDR1 is MNHEY and CDR2 SVGAGI. V gave up 6 bases and J gave up 0 bases, with 14 bases separating them. The CDR3 is 15 amino acids. The CDR3: CASRGGQGTNYGYTF. CDR3 DNA: TGTGCCAGCAGAGGTGGGCAGGGGACTAACTATGGCTACACCTTC.

The J gene is TRBJ1-1, the V gene TRBV19, with 10 bases fitting TRBD1. This CDR3 region has 15 residues. J lost 7 bases, V lost 5 bases, and 10 bases had no gene match. The germline CDR1 and CDR2 sequences are LNHDA and SQIVND (reference sequence). CDR3 nucleotide sequence: TGTGCCAGTAGTCTAGGGACAGGGGAGAGGGATGAAGCTTTCTTT. Translating gives CASSLGTGERDEAFF.

The chain combines TRBV19 with TRBJ2-1, with 16 bases aligning to TRBD2. Per germline, CDR1 LNHDA and CDR2 SQIVND (reference sequence). V gave up 7 bases and J gave up 10 bases; unmatched junction bases: 10. The CDR3 spans 16 residues. The DNA for the CDR3 is TGTGCCAGTATCTCCGGGACTAGCGGGGGGGCTGAAGAGCAGTTCTTC. Residues: CASISGTSGGAEEQFF.

The rearrangement joins TRBV7-9 to TRBJ1-1; no clear D. The V gene's germline CDR1 is SEHNR and CDR2 FQNEAQ (reference sequence). The germline V and J ends were trimmed by 1 base and 0 bases, with 6 bases remaining between them. The CDR3 extends over 14 amino acids. As DNA, the CDR3 is TGTGCCAGCAGCTTAGTCAGGTTGAACACTGAAGCTTTCTTT. Amino acid sequence: CASSLVRLNTEAFF.

This chain connects TRBV7-2 to TRBJ1-5, with D possibly being TRBD1 (5 bases). Germline V gives CDR1 SGHTA, CDR2 FQGNSA. The V end lost 2 bases, the J end lost 6 bases, and 8 bases lay between the germline ends. The CDR3 is 13 residues long. Here the CDR3 reads CASSLQGFQPQHF. The CDR3 DNA follows: TGTGCCAGCAGCTTACAGGGATTTCAGCCCCAGCATTTT.

The chain is built from TRBV6-1 and TRBJ1-2, with D possibly TRBD1 on 6 matching bases. Germline CDR1 and CDR2: MNHNS and SASEGT. This CDR3 has 16 amino acids. V was clipped by 0 bases and J by 8 bases, with 19 bases between them. The CDR3 loop is CASSEAPVQPRGGYTF. CDR3 coding DNA: TGTGCCAGCAGTGAAGCTCCGGTCCAACCCAGGGGCGGCTACACCTTC.

This sequence joins TRBV6-5 and TRBJ1-1, with 8 bases fitting TRBD1. The CDR3 is made up of 15 amino acids. Germline CDR1 MNHEY, CDR2 SVGAGI. J gave up 3 bases and V 5 bases, and 8 bases lay outside the gene matches. In DNA, the CDR3 is TGTGCCAGCAGTCTGACAGGGGACGGGGACACTGAAGCTTTCTTT. Residues: CASSLTGDGDTEAFF.